This TCR beta chain was sequenced in a study of shared clonotypes between healthy human individuals. Sequencing was performed with immunoSEQ multiplex PCR; in TCRdb, only in-frame clones are kept and a portion is missing. The repertoire consists of millions of clones, with 85% to 95% occurring once and the leading ten covering about 0.13%. Sequences were obtained from naive CD4+ T cells sorted from blood. Noted subset: CD45RA+ positively selected. The TCR originated in a man aged 18 to 29 in good health.

CDR3 sequence (DNA): TGTGCCTGGAGGTCACGTGGTATGCGGAGCTATGGCTACACCTTC. Translated, it gives CAWRSRGMRSYGYTF. The gene calls are TRBV30 and TRBJ1-2; D remains unclear. CDR3 length: 15 residues. V was trimmed by 3 bases and J by 4 bases, leaving 18 bases between them. Looked up from germline, CDR1 is GTSNPN and CDR2 is SVGIG (reference sequence).